These 2 T cell receptor beta chains were all obtained from the same sample, sequenced in a study of CD8+CD57+ T cells in acquired aplastic anemia. The template for TCR beta VDJ and CDR3 sequence profiling was genomic DNA. TCRdb fed the reads into MiXCR, producing one record per CDR3 protein. The sample consists of around 64,000 distinct CDR3 sequences, about 54% of them appearing once. Material: sorted CD4+, CD8+, or CD8+CD57+ T cells (not recorded which) from PBMCs. The receptors shown here come from a human donor in good health, serving as a control.

The chain employs TRBV5-5 and TRBJ2-7, with D perhaps matching TRBD1 (6 bases). The CDR3 has 16 residues. Germline-derived CDR1 and CDR2 are SGHKS and YYEKEE (reference sequence). Trimming took 0 bases from V and 5 from J, leaving 18 bases between them. The CDR3 DNA follows: TGTGCCAGCAGCTTGGAATACAGGGTGAAGGAGGACGAGCAGTACTTC. The encoded protein is CASSLEYRVKEDEQYF.

This clonotype was counted at least ten times. The V and J genes are TRBV19 and TRBJ1-2, with 7 bases lining up with TRBD1. In germline, CDR1 is LNHDA, CDR2 SQIVND (reference sequence). The CDR3 sequence is 13 residues long. V trimming: 4 bases; J trimming: 2 bases; junction bases outside the gene matches: 1. CDR3 protein: CASSTTGNYGYTF. The CDR3 nucleotides read TGTGCCAGTAGTACGACAGGGAACTATGGCTACACCTTC.